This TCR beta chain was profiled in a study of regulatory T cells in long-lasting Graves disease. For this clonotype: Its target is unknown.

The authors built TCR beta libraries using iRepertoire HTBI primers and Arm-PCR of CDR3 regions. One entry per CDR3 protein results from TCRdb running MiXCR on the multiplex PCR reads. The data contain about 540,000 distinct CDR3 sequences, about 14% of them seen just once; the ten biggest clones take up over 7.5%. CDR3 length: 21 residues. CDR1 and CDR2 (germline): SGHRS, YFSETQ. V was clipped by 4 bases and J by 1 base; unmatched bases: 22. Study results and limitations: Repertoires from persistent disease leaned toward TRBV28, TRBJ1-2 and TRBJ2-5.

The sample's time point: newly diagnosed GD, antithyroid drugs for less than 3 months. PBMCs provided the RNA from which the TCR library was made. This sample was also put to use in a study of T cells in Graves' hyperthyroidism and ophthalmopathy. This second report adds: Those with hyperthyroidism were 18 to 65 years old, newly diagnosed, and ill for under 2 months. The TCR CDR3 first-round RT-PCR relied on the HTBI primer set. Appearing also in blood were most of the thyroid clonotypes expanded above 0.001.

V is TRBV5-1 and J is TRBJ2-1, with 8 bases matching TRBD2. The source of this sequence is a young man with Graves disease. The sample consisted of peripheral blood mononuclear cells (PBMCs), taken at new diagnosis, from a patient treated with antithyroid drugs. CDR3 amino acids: CASSLGSRPSTERESYNEQFF. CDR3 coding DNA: TGCGCCAGCAGCCTGGGGAGTAGGCCATCGACCGAGCGGGAGTCCTACAATGAGCAGTTCTTC.